The 16 T cell receptor beta chains listed next were all sequenced from one sample in a study of blood T cell repertoires in COVID-19. The protocol was immunoSEQ multiplex PCR, while the TCRdb copy is restricted to in-frame clones and leaves out a portion. The sample carries over 200,000 clones, around 85% recorded once. The sample taken for sequencing was peripheral blood. The receptors here all came from a human donor in a cohort sampled during active COVID-19.

V is TRBV7-8 and J is TRBJ1-5, with D perhaps TRBD1 (5 bases). Trimming took 5 bases from V and 5 from J, leaving 19 bases between them. The CDR3 loop spans 16 amino acids. Germline V gives CDR1 SGHVS, CDR2 FQNEAQ. The CDR3 DNA follows: TGTGCCAGCAGCCACAGACAGTTAAGCAACTATCAGCCCCAGCATTTT. Translating it yields CASSHRQLSNYQPQHF.

The V call is TRBV5-5, the J call TRBJ2-3; TRBD1 is a possible D gene (5 bases). The germline V and J ends were trimmed by 0 bases and 0 bases, with 14 bases remaining between them. The germline V gene encodes CDR1 SGHKS and CDR2 YYEKEE (reference sequence). CDR3 length: 17 amino acids. The chain's CDR3 is CASSLAWFSGSTDTQYF. The DNA for the CDR3 is TGTGCCAGCAGCTTGGCCTGGTTTTCAGGGAGCACAGATACGCAGTATTTT.

This clone occurred a few times. This chain links TRBV29-1 with TRBJ2-7; 12 positions match TRBD1. The CDR3 runs to 15 residues. Germline CDR1 is SQVTM and CDR2 is ANQGSEA. V lost 2 bases and J lost 5; bases outside the gene matches: 7. CDR3 amino acids: CSVEKGTGGENEQYF. DNA for the CDR3: TGCAGCGTTGAAAAAGGGACAGGGGGCGAAAACGAGCAGTACTTC.

The gene calls are TRBV5-1 and TRBJ2-3; tentatively, D is TRBD1 (5 bases). The CDR3 covers 12 residues. Trimming removed 1 base at V and 6 bases at J, with 6 bases between. CDR1 and CDR2 from the germline V gene are SGHRS and YFSETQ. The CDR3 region has the DNA TGCGCCAGCAGCTTGAAGGGGGATACGCAGTATTTT. Protein product: CASSLKGDTQYF.

This rearrangement joins TRBV5-1 to TRBJ1-3, with TRBD1 as a possible D gene (6 bases). Germline V CDR1 and CDR2: SGHRS, YFSETQ. The CDR3 is 15 residues long. The V end lost 4 bases, the J end lost 1 base, and 12 bases lay between the germline ends. The CDR3 nucleotides read TGCGCCAGCAGCATCGCAGACAGGTCTGGAAACACCATATATTTT. Translation gives CASSIADRSGNTIYF.

The rearrangement joins TRBV4-3 to TRBJ1-1; TRBD1 is a possible D gene (5 bases). Trimming removed 0 bases from V and 8 bases from J, with 13 bases in between. The CDR3 sequence is 14 residues long. CDR1 and CDR2 (germline): LGHNA, YSLEER. CDR3 sequence: CASSQDGRTSEAFF. CDR3 bases: TGCGCCAGCAGCCAAGATGGGCGGACAAGCGAAGCTTTCTTT.

The V gene is TRBV20-1, the J gene TRBJ2-7, with TRBD2 identical over 7 bases. This CDR3 comprises 15 residues. Unmatched junction bases numbered 8, after V lost 3 bases and J lost 0 bases. Per the germline V gene, CDR1 is DFQATT and CDR2 is SNEGSKA (reference sequence). The CDR3 protein is CSASRLAVGSYEQYF. For the CDR3, the DNA is TGCAGTGCTAGTAGGCTAGCGGTCGGCTCCTACGAGCAGTACTTC.

CDR3 residues: CASSWGLGANTDTQYF. The CDR3 nucleotides are TGTGCCAGCAGCTGGGGGCTAGGGGCTAACACAGATACGCAGTATTTT. V and J are TRBV5-8 and TRBJ2-3, with D possibly being TRBD1 (6 bases). V lost 3 bases and J lost 2, with 16 bases in between. Germline values: CDR1 SGHTS, CDR2 YDEGEE. The length of the CDR3 is 16 residues.

The V call is TRBV4-3, the J call TRBJ1-2; the D gene is possibly TRBD1 (6 bases). The V end was cut by 0 bases, the J end by 2 bases, with 16 bases between. The CDR3 sequence is 17 residues long. Germline assignment: CDR1 LGHNA and CDR2 YSLEER. The CDR3 DNA reads TGCGCCAGCAGCCAAGATGCAAGGACAGTACAGAACTATGGCTACACCTTC. Protein product: CASSQDARTVQNYGYTF.

V gene TRBV28 combines with J gene TRBJ2-7; D is unclear. V was clipped by 8 bases and J by 5 bases, with 7 bases between them. The germline gives CDR1 MDHEN, CDR2 SYDVKM. The CDR3 contains 10 residues. The CDR3 coding sequence is TGTGCCAGCTCGGTCAACGAGCAGTACTTC. As protein: CASSVNEQYF.

This clone has ten or more counts. The chain employs TRBV28 and TRBJ1-1; a possible D gene is TRBD1 (6 bases). Germline V gene sequence: CDR1 MDHEN, CDR2 SYDVKM. This CDR3 has 15 residues. The ends were cut back, 3 bases at V and 0 bases at J, with 11 bases in the middle. The CDR3 spells CASSFTQGMNTEAFF. The DNA of the CDR3 is TGTGCCAGCAGTTTTACCCAGGGGATGAACACTGAAGCTTTCTTT.

The V gene is TRBV5-1, the J gene TRBJ2-7; TRBD1 might be the D (6 bases). Trimming took off 5 bases at V and 5 bases at J, with 17 bases between the two ends. The germline gives CDR1 SGHRS, CDR2 YFSETQ. CDR3 length: 14 residues. The CDR3 nucleotides are TGCGCCAGCAGAGACCGACCCGGGACAAACGAGCAGTACTTC. This gives the protein CASRDRPGTNEQYF.

A few counts support this clone. The rearrangement links TRBV5-1 to TRBJ2-1; a possible D gene is TRBD2 (5 bases). Germline-derived CDR1 and CDR2 are SGHRS and YFSETQ. This CDR3 has 15 residues. With 4 bases removed from V and 7 bases from J, the gap between germline ends came to 18 bases. The CDR3, as DNA: TGCGCCAGCAGCCCTGGGCGAGAATCGGGAAATGAGCAGTTCTTC. Translated: CASSPGRESGNEQFF.

The chain couples TRBV7-2 to TRBJ1-5; 10 nucleotides agree with TRBD1. CDR3 size: 18 residues. Germline V gene lookup returns CDR1 SGHTA and CDR2 FQGNSA. Trimming at V came to 5 bases and at J to 0 bases, leaving 10 bases not matched to a gene. In nucleotides, the CDR3 is TGTGCCAGCAGCGGACCCCCGACAGGGGGCCATAGCAATCAGCCCCAGCATTTT. It encodes CASSGPPTGGHSNQPQHF.

The chain has TRBV3-1 (or the pseudogene TRBV3-2) and TRBJ2-2, with TRBD2 matching 8 bases. V lost 3 bases to trimming and J lost 5 bases; unmatched junction nucleotides: 11. This CDR3 contains 17 residues. Germline lookup yields CDR1 LGHDT and CDR2 YNNKEL (reference sequence). CDR3 region: CASSQDIAGWGTGELFF. The CDR3 DNA reads TGTGCCAGCAGCCAGGATATAGCGGGATGGGGTACCGGGGAGCTGTTTTTT.

V is TRBV7-3 and J is TRBJ2-1; 11 bases agree with TRBD2. CDR3 length equals 15 residues. Germline V CDR1 and CDR2: SGHTA, FQGTGA. The V and J ends lost 5 bases and 9 bases, in that order; junction bases with no gene match: 9. CDR3: CASSRIAGGPGEQFF. CDR3 coding DNA: TGTGCCAGCAGCCGTATAGCGGGAGGGCCAGGTGAGCAGTTCTTC.